The source of this T cell receptor beta chain is a study of cytomegalovirus exposure and HLA in healthy donors. Germline CDR1 is SGHTS and CDR2 is YDEGEE. CDR3 length equals 16 residues. With 1 base removed from V and 7 bases from J, the gap between germline ends came to 15 bases. PCR employed 60 Vbeta and 13 Jbeta primers. Measured with immunoSEQ multiplex PCR; TCRdb has only the in-frame clones, and not every one. The table records around 220,000 clones, 75% to 80% of them present only once. The rearrangement uses TRBV5-8 and TRBJ1-6, with D tentatively TRBD1 (6 bases). The specimen was PBMCs. The TCR comes from a man aged 18 to 35 in good health and CMV-seronegative. CDR3 sequence (DNA): TGTGCCAGCAGCTTGATAGCAGGGGTTATGAATTCACCCCTCCACTTT. Translating gives CASSLIAGVMNSPLHF.